A selection of T cell receptor beta chains follows, all from one sample in a study of shared clonotypes between healthy human individuals. Generated by immunoSEQ multiplex PCR, the TCRdb table keeps only in-frame clones and is missing some. The table has more than 2 million clones, roughly 94% seen once; the top ten hold 0.1% to 0.15%. What was sequenced was naive CD4+ T cells sorted from blood. The receptors shown here come from a man between 18 and 29 years old in good health. CDR3s include the opening cysteine and the closing phenylalanine or tryptophan. Each record gives: D gene, V gene, J gene, clone size, CDR3 protein, CDR3 DNA. The D gene is left open where the match is weak. Size values are once, few and many counts, or a class for expanded clones, and some rows have none.

>-|TRBV7-9|TRBJ1-4|-
CASSLVVTATNEKLFF
TGTGCCAGCAGCTTAGTCGTGACAGCAACTAATGAAAAACTGTTTTTT
>TRBD2|TRBV6-5|TRBJ2-5|once
CASSYGGGGETQYF
TGTGCCAGCAGTTACGGCGGGGGGGGAGAGACCCAGTACTTC
>TRBD1|TRBV5-1|TRBJ2-3|-
CASSVSGTETATQYF
TGCGCCAGCAGCGTATCCGGGACAGAGACAGCTACGCAGTATTTT
>-|TRBV6-6|TRBJ2-3|-
CASSFGGSGDTQYF
TGTGCCAGCAGTTTCGGAGGGTCGGGAGATACGCAGTATTTT
>-|TRBV6-1|TRBJ1-6|few
CASSDQASPLHF
TGTGCCAGCAGTGACCAGGCCTCACCCCTCCACTTT
>-|TRBV9|TRBJ2-7|-
CASSRDTGSYEQYF
TGTGCCAGCAGTCGGGACACGGGCTCCTACGAGCAGTACTTC
>TRBD1|TRBV2|TRBJ2-7|-
CATSGQGPYEQYF
TGTGCCACCTCGGGACAGGGCCCCTACGAGCAGTACTTC
>-|TRBV6-9|TRBJ1-2|-
CASSLAPQGNYGYTF
TGTGCCAGCAGTTTGGCCCCGCAGGGGAACTATGGCTACACCTTC
>TRBD2|TRBV6-4|TRBJ2-1|-
CASSDAPAGGYNEQFF
TGTGCCAGCAGTGACGCCCCAGCGGGGGGATACAATGAGCAGTTCTTC
>-|TRBV5-1|TRBJ2-3|-
CASSFLQGTDTQYF
TGCGCCAGCAGCTTCTTACAGGGAACAGATACGCAGTATTTT
>-|TRBV11-3|TRBJ2-3|-
CASSPTGSASTDTQYF
TGTGCCAGCAGCCCAACGGGCTCCGCCAGCACAGATACGCAGTATTTT
>TRBD1|TRBV11-2|TRBJ1-1|-
CASRPNQGADTEAFF
TGTGCCAGCAGGCCGAACCAGGGGGCGGACACTGAAGCTTTCTTT
>TRBD1|TRBV7-8|TRBJ1-1|-
CASSLAETGLSGEAFF
TGTGCCAGCAGCTTAGCGGAGACAGGGCTATCCGGTGAAGCTTTCTTT
>-|TRBV6-5|TRBJ1-1|-
CASSYLSGSEAFF
TGTGCCAGCAGTTACCTTTCAGGGTCTGAAGCTTTCTTT
>TRBD1|TRBV2|TRBJ1-2|-
CASSPQGNYGHTF
TGTGCCAGCAGTCCACAGGGGAACTATGGCCACACCTTC
>TRBD1|TRBV6-5|TRBJ2-6|-
CASSSGQGVVSVLTF
TGTGCCAGCAGTTCAGGACAGGGTGTTGTTAGCGTCCTGACTTTC
>-|TRBV7-2|TRBJ1-5|-
CASSLRLDQPQHF
TGTGCCAGCAGCTTAAGGCTGGATCAGCCCCAGCATTTT
>TRBD2|TRBV6-1|TRBJ2-7|-
CASSEEPSGSIYEQYF
TGTGCCAGCAGTGAAGAGCCTAGCGGGAGTATTTACGAGCAGTACTTC
>TRBD1|TRBV6-5|TRBJ2-7|-
CASGLTGGSYEQYF
TGTGCCAGCGGACTGACAGGGGGATCCTACGAGCAGTACTTC